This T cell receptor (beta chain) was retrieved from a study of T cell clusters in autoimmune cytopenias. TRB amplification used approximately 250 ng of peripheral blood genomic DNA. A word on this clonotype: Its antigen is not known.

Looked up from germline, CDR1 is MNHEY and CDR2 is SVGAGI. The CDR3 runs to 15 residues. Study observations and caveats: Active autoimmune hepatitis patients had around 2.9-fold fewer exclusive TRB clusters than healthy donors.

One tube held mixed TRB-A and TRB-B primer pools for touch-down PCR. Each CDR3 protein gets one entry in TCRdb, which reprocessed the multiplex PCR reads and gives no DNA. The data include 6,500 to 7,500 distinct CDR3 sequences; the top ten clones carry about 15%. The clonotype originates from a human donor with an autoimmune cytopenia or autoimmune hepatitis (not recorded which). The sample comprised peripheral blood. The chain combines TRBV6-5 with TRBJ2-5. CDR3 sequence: CASSYLGRYQETQYF.